The T cell receptor (beta chain) described here comes from a study of shared T cell receptors in the human thymus. Produced via immunoSEQ multiplex PCR; TCRdb's table is partial and in-frame only. This sample has hundreds of thousands of clones, with 70% to 90% found just once. These data are also associated with another study on human thymus T cells. That study adds: The thymus was resected at corrective cardiac surgery.

Specimen: thymocytes. The clonotype comes from a boy under three years old with a congenital heart defect.

CDR3 sequence: CASSNTSGRQDTQYF. DNA for the CDR3: TGTGCCAGCAGCAACACTAGCGGGAGGCAAGATACGCAGTATTTT. This rearrangement joins TRBV21-1 to TRBJ2-3; no check of the table's D call, TRBD2, against the DNA was made. TRBV21-1 is given as a pseudogene. The CDR3 length is 15 residues.